Sequencing of this TCR beta chain was carried out in a study of tumor and adjacent non-tumor tissue in lung cancer. TCRbeta libraries were built with three rounds of nested PCR, modified from ARM-PCR. TCRdb reprocessed the multiplex PCR reads via MiXCR and lists one record per CDR3 protein. The sample carries about 80,000 distinct CDR3 sequences, around 77% recorded once. Turning to this clonotype: What it recognizes is unknown.

Findings of the study overall: Compared with tumor, normal lung showed significantly lower TCR diversity.

The template was RNA from unsorted bulk tissue. The CDR3 covers 17 residues. Trimming removed 5 bases from V and 7 bases from J; junction bases left unmatched: 14. This receptor was obtained from a woman between 35 and 50 years old with non-small cell lung cancer. The chain combines TRBV12-3 or TRBV12-4 with TRBJ2-2; TRBD1 matches at 9 bases. Sequenced input: lung tumor tissue. The chain's CDR3 is CASSMGTGSLLNGELFF. The DNA for the CDR3 is TGTGCCAGCAGTATGGGGACAGGGTCCCTTCTAAACGGGGAGCTGTTTTTT.